Below, 8 T cell receptor beta chains from the same sample are listed, as sequenced in a study of T-cell reconstitution after alpha-beta-depleted transplantation in children. The library targeted TCRbeta and was prepared with unique molecular identifiers. Via MiXCR, TCRdb re-called the PCR reads, giving one row per CDR3 protein. This table has roughly 500,000 distinct CDR3 sequences, about 10% appearing once. The sequenced sample was PBMCs, obtained before TCRalphabeta/CD19-depleted stem cell transplant. All receptors derive from a child under 10 years old with inherited bone marrow failure, due to receive a stem cell transplant.

This clonotype was seen at least ten times. The rearrangement links TRBV27 to TRBJ2-7; 12 bases are shared with TRBD2. Per the germline V gene, CDR1 is MNHEY and CDR2 is SMNVEV (reference sequence). Unmatched junction bases numbered 9, after V lost 7 bases and J lost 5 bases. The CDR3 consists of 15 residues. CDR3 in amino acids: CASTVTSGSFHEQYF. The CDR3, as DNA: TGTGCCAGCACCGTGACTAGCGGGAGCTTCCACGAGCAGTACTTC.

This clonotype has just a few counts. This chain uses TRBV11-2 with TRBJ2-3, with 12 bases matching TRBD2. J lost 6 bases, V lost 2 bases, and 3 bases had no gene match. The CDR3 runs to 15 residues. CDR1 and CDR2 from the germline V gene are SGHAT and FQNNGV. The CDR3 DNA is TGTGCCAGCAGCTTACTAGCGGGAGGGTCGGATACGCAGTATTTT. This encodes CASSLLAGGSDTQYF. Full variable domain (missing parts from reference TRBV11-2 and TRBJ2-3): EAGVAQSPRYKIIEKRQSVAFWCNPISGHATLYWYQQILGQGPKLLIQFQNNGVVDDSQLPKDRFSAERLKGVDSTLKIQPAKLEDSAVYLCASSLLAGGSDTQYFGPGTRLTVL.

CDR3 sequence reads: CASRYPIYGGNTEAFF. DNA of the CDR3: TGTGCCAGCAGATATCCCATTTATGGGGGGAACACTGAAGCTTTCTTT. The gene calls are TRBV6-5 and TRBJ1-1, with D possibly being TRBD1 (5 bases). This CDR3 is 16 amino acids long. The germline V gene has CDR1 MNHEY and CDR2 SVGAGI. Trimming removed 6 bases from V and 1 base from J, with 18 bases in between.

This clonotype occurred once. V usage is TRBV9 and J usage is TRBJ2-7; D is unresolved. The CDR3 is 18 amino acids. Germline CDR1 SGDLS, CDR2 YYNGEE. Deletions cut 6 bases from V and 1 base from J, with 26 bases between. The CDR3 spells CASIKNSSFAVPSYEQYF. The CDR3 DNA follows: TGTGCCAGCATTAAAAATAGTTCCTTTGCGGTACCATCCTACGAGCAGTACTTC.

This clonotype was picked up a small number of times. This chain uses TRBV4-3 with TRBJ1-5; D gene ambiguous. CDR3 size: 15 residues. Germline loops: CDR1 LGHNA, CDR2 YSLEER. The V and J ends lost 1 base and 2 bases respectively, with 9 bases between them. The CDR3 DNA reads TGCGCCAGCAGCCAAGTATACGGGGGCAATCAGCCCCAGCATTTT. Translating gives CASSQVYGGNQPQHF.

V usage is TRBV12-3 or TRBV12-4 and J usage is TRBJ2-2; D perhaps matches TRBD2 (6 bases). The CDR3 totals 19 residues. V lost 1 base and J lost 4, with 22 bases in between. CDR3 bases: TGTGCCAGCAGTTTAGGGAGGGCCCGATACCTTCGGGGCACCGGGGAGCTGTTTTTT. It is translated as CASSLGRARYLRGTGELFF.

This clonotype was picked up many times. V gene TRBV12-3 or TRBV12-4 combines with J gene TRBJ2-3; D is perhaps TRBD1 (5 bases). The CDR3 is 15 amino acids. V was trimmed by 1 base and J by 4 bases, leaving 12 bases between them. The CDR3 sequence is CASSLVQGVADTQYF. In DNA, the CDR3 is TGTGCCAGCAGTTTAGTGCAGGGTGTCGCAGATACGCAGTATTTT.

This clonotype appeared a few times. This chain uses TRBV20-1 with TRBJ2-3; D might be TRBD2 (5 bases). Germline V gene data show CDR1 as DFQATT and CDR2 as SNEGSKA (reference sequence). Trimming removed 4 bases at V and 0 bases at J, with 14 bases between. The CDR3 extends over 15 amino acids. In DNA form, the CDR3 reads TGCAGTGCTATACGTACGGACTTCAGCACAGATACGCAGTATTTT. Amino acids: CSAIRTDFSTDTQYF.